This TCR beta chain appears in the sequencing data of a study of shared clonotypes between healthy human individuals. For the study at large: Per-donor plates numbered three CD4 naive, three CD4 memory, two CD8 naive and one CD8 memory.

Study results and limitations: Relative to their counterparts shared across all four donors, non-shared clonotypes exhibited diminished generation probabilities.

The run depth of the assay was deep. The repertoire was sequenced with immunoSEQ multiplex PCR; TCRdb's copy has only in-frame clones and lacks some. Found here are a few million clones, around nine tenths of them singletons; the top ten hold about 0.13%. The donor cohort consisted entirely of Caucasian adults residing in Nashville, Tennessee. A remark on this clone: What it recognizes is unknown.

Trimming removed 4 bases from V and 4 bases from J; junction bases left unmatched: 3. The CDR3 length is 15 residues. CDR1 and CDR2 from the germline V gene are LGHNA and YSLEER. The sequencing input was naive CD4+ T cells sorted from blood. Subset defined: CD45RA+ positively selected. The TCR comes from a young man in good health. This chain connects TRBV4-3 to TRBJ2-7; 14 nucleotides agree with TRBD2. The CDR3 coding sequence is TGCGCCAGCAGCCGGACTAGCGGGGGGATATACGAGCAGTACTTC. Translated: CASSRTSGGIYEQYF.